This T cell receptor (beta chain) was recorded in a study of OX40 agonist ivuxolimab in advanced cancers. Overall study context: Patients with hepatocellular carcinoma, melanoma, renal cell or head and neck cancer made up the dose-escalation patients. Three individuals attained partial responses, comprising one hepatocellular carcinoma case and two cutaneous melanoma cases.

The repertoire was sequenced with immunoSEQ multiplex PCR; TCRdb's copy has only in-frame clones and lacks some. The sample consists of tens of thousands of clones, approximately 80% of them appearing once. The CDR3 is 14 amino acids. Per the germline V gene, CDR1 is SGHDN and CDR2 is FVKESK. V lost 0 bases and J lost 6, with 11 bases in between. The chain employs TRBV14 and TRBJ1-2; no definite D call. Specimen: CD4+ or CD8+ T cells sorted from blood, collected in a trial of the OX40 agonist ivuxolimab. This receptor was obtained from an adult with an advanced solid tumor such as melanoma, head and neck, liver or kidney cancer. The CDR3 sequence: CASSQDLRANGYTF. For the CDR3, the DNA is TGTGCCAGCAGCCAAGATTTGCGAGCGAATGGCTACACCTTC.